A single sample is the source of the 15 T cell receptor beta chains below, sequenced in a study of T cells in Graves' hyperthyroidism and ophthalmopathy. The CDR3 regions of TCR beta were amplified from RNA transcripts. Primed by the HTBI set, a first-round RT-PCR was run on the TCR CDR3. TCRdb passed the multiplex PCR reads through MiXCR, listing each CDR3 protein once. The data show under 200,000 distinct CDR3 sequences, with 8% to 9.5% seen just once and less than 25% held by the top ten. Sequenced material: blood. These receptors originate from a woman aged 18-30 years with Graves' hyperthyroidism that later progressed to Graves' ophthalmopathy.

This clonotype was counted at least ten times. V usage is TRBV6-1 and J usage is TRBJ1-1, with a weak D call TRBD1 (6 bases). Germline V gene data show CDR1 as MNHNS and CDR2 as SASEGT. Trimming shortened V by 5 bases and J by 0 bases, and 10 bases separated the two germline ends. This CDR3 has 14 amino acids. CDR3 loop: CASSKGHMNTEAFF. DNA of the CDR3: TGTGCCAGCAGTAAGGGACACATGAACACTGAAGCTTTCTTT.

This chain links TRBV18 with TRBJ2-1; D is ambiguous. In germline, CDR1 is KGHSH, CDR2 LQKENI. The CDR3 runs to 14 residues. Between the trimmed V and J ends, which lost 0 bases and 3 bases, there was a span of 6 bases. CDR3 residues: CASSPPGFYNEQFF. CDR3 in DNA: TGTGCCAGCTCACCACCGGGGTTCTACAATGAGCAGTTCTTC.

This clonotype showed up just a few times. The rearrangement links TRBV6-1 to TRBJ2-5, with 9 bases identical to TRBD1. CDR1 and CDR2 from the germline V gene are MNHNS and SASEGT. The CDR3 has 15 residues. Trimming removed 6 bases from V and 2 bases from J; junction bases left unmatched: 7. The DNA of the CDR3 is TGTGCCAGCAGATCCGGGACAGGGTCACAAGAGACCCAGTACTTC. It yields the protein CASRSGTGSQETQYF.

This clonotype was counted ten times or more. The chain joins TRBV2 to TRBJ2-2; TRBD1 aligns across 7 bases. The J segment lost 16 bases and the V segment lost 7 bases, leaving 12 bases of the junction unmatched. The CDR3 is made up of 12 amino acids. Germline assignment: CDR1 SNHLY and CDR2 FYNNEI. The CDR3 nucleotides read TGTGCCAGCAACGTTCCGGGACAGCCCAAGTTTTTT. Protein: CASNVPGQPKFF.

Only a few counts were recorded for this clonotype. The chain employs TRBV19 and TRBJ2-5; D is ambiguous. Trimming took 3 bases from V and 6 from J, leaving 14 bases between them. The CDR3 runs to 14 residues. Germline-derived CDR1 and CDR2 are LNHDA and SQIVND (reference sequence). Here the CDR3 DNA reads TGTGCCAGTAGTATTCGGCACTATGAGAAGACCCAGTACTTC. It is translated as CASSIRHYEKTQYF.

This clonotype was recorded many times. Here the CDR3 reads CASSTPSRDLKGYTF. In DNA, the CDR3 is TGTGCCAGCAGTACTCCATCCCGGGACCTAAAGGGCTACACCTTC. The chain employs TRBV27 and TRBJ1-2; a possible D gene is TRBD1 (5 bases). The germline CDR1 and CDR2 sequences are MNHEY and SMNVEV (reference sequence). The length of the CDR3 is 15 residues. V lost 5 bases, J lost 8 bases, and 21 bases lay in between.

This clonotype came up many times. The chain carries TRBV6-2 or TRBV6-3 and TRBJ1-2, with 9 positions matching TRBD1. Germline loops: CDR1 MNHEY, CDR2 SVGEGT. The CDR3 length is 18 residues. Unmatched junction bases numbered 12, after V lost 2 bases and J lost 2 bases. CDR3 in DNA: TGTGCCAGCAGTTACCCTCGTCCCGGGACAGGGAAGAACTATGGCTACACCTTC. Translated, it gives CASSYPRPGTGKNYGYTF.

This clonotype was seen more than once but under ten times. The V gene is TRBV15, the J gene TRBJ1-2; 7 bases map to TRBD1. CDR3 size: 15 residues. J gave up 4 bases and V 0 bases, and 5 bases lay outside the gene matches. The germline V gene has CDR1 LNHNV and CDR2 YYDKDF (reference sequence). The CDR3 sequence: CATSREGGDSYGYTF. The CDR3 bases are TGTGCCACCAGCAGAGAGGGGGGGGACAGCTATGGCTACACCTTC.

V gene TRBV5-5 combines with J gene TRBJ2-7; 9 nucleotides match TRBD2. V was pared by 0 bases and J by 3 bases, with 7 bases of the junction left unmatched. The CDR3 contains 16 residues. Germline values: CDR1 SGHKS, CDR2 YYEKEE (reference sequence). The CDR3 loop is CASSLVSGGDNYEQYF. DNA for the CDR3: TGTGCCAGCAGCTTGGTTAGCGGGGGAGACAACTACGAGCAGTACTTC.

This clonotype was found many times. The V gene is TRBV10-3, the J gene TRBJ2-2; 13 bases line up with TRBD2. Germline V lookup: CDR1 ENHRY, CDR2 SYGVKD. The V segment lost 5 bases and the J segment 2 bases; nucleotides outside the gene matches: 11. This CDR3 is built from 19 residues. For the CDR3, the DNA is TGTGCCATCAGTCCTACCGGGACTAGCGGGGTTGCTAACACCGGGGAGCTGTTTTTT. Amino acid sequence: CAISPTGTSGVANTGELFF.

This clonotype has at least ten counts. CDR3 DNA sequence: TGTGCCAGCAGTCCGATGGGACTAGCGGGATTGGGGTTCAATGAGCAGTTCTTC. Translated, it gives CASSPMGLAGLGFNEQFF. The chain is built from TRBV28 and TRBJ2-1, with TRBD2 matching 13 bases. The germline gives CDR1 MDHEN, CDR2 SYDVKM. The J segment lost 6 bases and the V segment lost 5 bases, leaving 13 bases of the junction unmatched. This CDR3 spans 18 amino acids.

This clonotype was seen many times. The chain recombines TRBV3-1 with TRBJ2-7; D is uncertain. Trimming pared 1 base from V and 2 bases from J, leaving 3 bases between. This CDR3 spans 12 amino acids. Germline lookup yields CDR1 LGHDT and CDR2 YNNKEL (reference sequence). The CDR3 spells CASSQGPYEQYF. As DNA, the CDR3 is TGTGCCAGCAGCCAAGGACCCTACGAGCAGTACTTC.

This clonotype appeared many times. The chain has TRBV11-3 and TRBJ2-2, with a possible D match to TRBD1 (7 bases). The CDR3 loop spans 18 amino acids. In germline, CDR1 is SGHNT, CDR2 YENEEA. V shed 6 bases and J shed 2 bases, with 22 bases lying between them. CDR3 region: CASRRDSRRIPNTGELFF. As DNA, the CDR3 is TGTGCCAGCAGGCGGGACAGCCGAAGAATTCCTAACACCGGGGAGCTGTTTTTT.

This clonotype was seen ten or more times. The chain couples TRBV27 to TRBJ1-1; D call uncertain. Germline V CDR1 and CDR2: MNHEY, SMNVEV (reference sequence). V lost 0 bases, J lost 5 bases, and 10 bases lay in between. The CDR3 totals 14 residues. The chain's CDR3 is CASSLSIWVTEAFF. Written as DNA, the CDR3 is TGTGCCAGCAGTTTATCGATTTGGGTTACTGAAGCTTTCTTT.

This clonotype was observed at least ten times. The CDR3 spells CASRPRLSSYEQYF. DNA for the CDR3: TGTGCCAGCAGGCCTCGACTGAGCTCCTACGAGCAGTACTTC. The rearrangement uses TRBV6-1 and TRBJ2-7, with D unresolved. Per the germline V gene, CDR1 is MNHNS and CDR2 is SASEGT. The V gene lost 6 bases and the J gene lost 0 bases, with 12 bases spanning the gap. The CDR3 runs to 14 residues.